The T cell receptor beta chain described here comes from a study of cytomegalovirus exposure and HLA in healthy donors. For this clone: What it recognizes is unknown.

Regarding the study as a whole: When presence/absence was analysed, sequencing depth was taken to be roughly uniform across donors. In vitro testing confirmed a few CMV-associated chains as specific for CMV antigens. TCR beta chain V- and J-gene trimming was linked, in a later analysis, to a missense variant in DCLRE1C. Clonal expansion, a later analysis showed, was greater in HLA-associated TCR beta chains than in equally common others.

Primers included in the PCR were 60 Vbeta and 13 Jbeta primers. The assay was immunoSEQ multiplex PCR, and TCRdb's table has in-frame clones only and misses some. Of some 150,000 clones in the sample, 65% to 90% were seen once. The CDR3 covers 14 residues. In germline, CDR1 is LNHDA, CDR2 SQIVND (reference sequence). V dropped 4 bases and J dropped 4; count of bases not matched to a gene: 3. The rearrangement joins TRBV19 to TRBJ2-1; TRBD1 matches 8 bases. The clonotype originates from a woman aged 25-40 years in good health and CMV-seronegative. Sequenced: PBMCs. CDR3 sequence (DNA): TGTGCCAGTAGTAGGGGACAGGTTTACAATGAGCAGTTCTTC. Protein: CASSRGQVYNEQFF.